These 4 T cell receptor beta chains share one sample of origin, sequenced in a study of blood T cells in healthy people across ages (dated by TCRdb to between 2014 and 2017). Library preparation used 5' RACE. Instrument on record: Illumina HiSeq 2500. A second PCR of about 7 to 12 cycles was run with a J-beta primer mix and a sample-barcoded 5' primer. TCRdb reprocessed the public reads (quality trimming at Q25 with fastp, clone calling with MiXCR) and kept in-frame beta chains. Rows with a matching CDR3 protein are joined into one entry that keeps the most common DNA and genes. This sample lists about 1,600,000 distinct CDR3 sequences; around 39% were detected once. Clones ranked in the top ten supply roughly 8.2% of the sample. The sample consisted of blood. The source is a woman aged 18-30 years in good health.

This clonotype was observed a few times. The chain links TRBV10-2 to TRBJ2-7, with D perhaps assigned TRBD1 or TRBD2 (5 bases each). The V and J ends lost 9 bases and 3 bases respectively, with 18 bases between them. Looked up from germline, CDR1 is WSHSY and CDR2 is SAAADI. There are 14 residues in the CDR3. Here the CDR3 DNA reads TGCGCCAGTGGCCCCGGGGCTTTGGGCTACGAGCAGTACTTC. It is translated as CASGPGALGYEQYF.

The J gene is TRBJ2-7, the V gene TRBV20-1, with D possibly being TRBD2 (5 bases). The J call is doubtful: the DNA matches TRBJ2-5 better. The CDR3 loop spans 14 amino acids. From germline, CDR1 is DFQATT and CDR2 SNEGSKA (reference sequence). The CDR3 sequence is CSASPREYPETQYF. The CDR3 coding sequence is TGCAGTGCTAGCCCGAGGGAGTACCCAGAGACCCAGTACTTC.

The chain combines TRBV7-8 with TRBJ2-4; 7 bases agree with TRBD2. The assigned J gene may be wrong: the sequence end matches TRBJ2-7 better. This CDR3 comprises 16 residues. Germline CDR1 SGHVS, CDR2 FQNEAQ. Here the CDR3 reads CASSLDSGRVLNEQYF. CDR3 DNA: TGTGCCAGCAGCTTGGATTCGGGGAGGGTTCTCAACGAGCAGTACTTC.

This chain joins TRBV20-1 and TRBJ2-1, with a possible D match to TRBD2 (5 bases). There are 14 residues in the CDR3. CDR1 is DFQATT, CDR2 SNEGSKA, per germline (reference sequence). Trimming removed 2 bases from V and 9 bases from J, with 17 bases in between. The CDR3 coding sequence is TGCAGTGCTAGACCCCCCGGTGGAGGAGCTGAGCAGTTCTTC. Translation: CSARPPGGGAEQFF.